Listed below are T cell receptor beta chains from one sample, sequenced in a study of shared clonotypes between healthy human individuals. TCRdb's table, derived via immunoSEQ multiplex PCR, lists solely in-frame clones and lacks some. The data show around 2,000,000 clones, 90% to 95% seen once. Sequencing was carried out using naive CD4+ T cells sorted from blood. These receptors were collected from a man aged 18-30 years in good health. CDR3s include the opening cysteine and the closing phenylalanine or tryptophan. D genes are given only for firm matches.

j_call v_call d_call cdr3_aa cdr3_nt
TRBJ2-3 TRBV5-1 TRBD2 CASYGTRSTDTQYF TGCGCCAGCTACGGGACTAGAAGCACAGATACGCAGTATTTT
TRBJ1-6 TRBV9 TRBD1 CASSPRQGSNSPLHF TGTGCCAGCAGCCCCCGACAGGGAAGTAATTCACCCCTCCACTTT
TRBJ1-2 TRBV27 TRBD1 CASTRTGGYGYTF TGTGCCAGCACCCGGACAGGGGGCTATGGCTACACCTTC
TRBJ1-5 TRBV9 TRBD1 CASSVGQASNQPQHF TGTGCCAGCAGCGTGGGACAGGCTAGCAATCAGCCCCAGCATTTT
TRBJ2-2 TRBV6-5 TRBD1 CASRPGTGNTGELFF TGTGCCAGCAGGCCCGGGACAGGGAACACCGGGGAGCTGTTTTTT
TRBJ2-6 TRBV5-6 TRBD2 CASSLGEGLSGANVLTF TGTGCCAGCAGCTTGGGGGAGGGCCTCTCTGGGGCCAACGTCCTGACTTTC
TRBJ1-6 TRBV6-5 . CASSFDSGENSPLHF TGTGCCAGCAGTTTCGACAGCGGCGAGAATTCACCCCTCCACTTT
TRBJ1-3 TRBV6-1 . CASSEQGSGNTIYF TGTGCCAGCAGTGAACAGGGCTCTGGAAACACCATATATTTT
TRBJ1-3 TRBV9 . CASSPDSYSGNTIYF TGTGCCAGCAGCCCGGACAGCTACTCTGGAAACACCATATATTTT
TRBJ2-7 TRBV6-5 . CASRVARGYEQYF TGTGCCAGCAGGGTAGCAAGGGGTTACGAGCAGTACTTC
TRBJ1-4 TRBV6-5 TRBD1 CASSLSGGASNEKLFF TGTGCCAGCAGTTTATCAGGGGGCGCATCTAATGAAAAACTGTTTTTT
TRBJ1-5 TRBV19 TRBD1 CASSISRGQVGRSNQPQHF TGTGCCAGTAGTATAAGTAGGGGACAGGTCGGCAGAAGCAATCAGCCCCAGCATTTT
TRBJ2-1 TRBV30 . CAWDSVPNGREQFF TGTGCCTGGGACAGCGTCCCAAATGGGCGTGAGCAGTTCTTC